This T cell receptor (beta chain) derives from a study of cytomegalovirus exposure and HLA in healthy donors. Points from the study as a whole: Follow-up analysis found HLA locus-dependent TCR association rates, highest for DRB1 and lowest for HLA-C.

60 Vbeta and 13 Jbeta primers were used in PCR. Profiled with immunoSEQ multiplex PCR; TCRdb holds only in-frame clones, not every one. The table includes around 220,000 clones, approximately 83% detected once. The V end lost 1 base, the J end lost 5 bases, and 9 bases lay between the germline ends. This CDR3 region has 15 residues. Germline CDR1 and CDR2: MNHNS and SASEGT. To note about this clone: Its antigen is not identified.

The sequence was obtained from a girl aged 10 to 17 in good health and CMV-seronegative. Sample: PBMCs. The chain couples TRBV6-1 to TRBJ1-6; D uncertain. In nucleotides, the CDR3 is TGTGCCAGCAGTGAAGTAAACAGAAATAATTCACCCCTCCACTTT. Translating it yields CASSEVNRNNSPLHF.